These 13 T cell receptor beta chains came from one sample sequenced in a study of blood T cell repertoires in COVID-19. Sequencing used immunoSEQ multiplex PCR; TCRdb keeps in-frame clones, though not all of them. Seen here are 450,000 or so clones, 75% to 90% observed once, and the top ten hold roughly 1.6%. Material: peripheral blood. The receptors were sampled from a woman aged 40 to 50 with COVID-19, enrolled during active disease.

V gene TRBV28 combines with J gene TRBJ1-2; tentatively, D is TRBD1 (6 bases). Germline assignment: CDR1 MDHEN and CDR2 SYDVKM. Trimming stripped 4 bases from V and 13 bases from J, with 16 bases between. This CDR3 region has 12 residues. CDR3 amino acids: CASSSGTPRSTF. The CDR3 DNA sequence: TGTGCCAGCAGTTCCGGGACACCACGGTCCACCTTC.

The chain recombines TRBV28 with TRBJ1-6; D not certain. The CDR3 runs to 14 residues. V lost 6 bases to trimming and J lost 3 bases, with 9 bases between them. Germline lookup yields CDR1 MDHEN and CDR2 SYDVKM. DNA of the CDR3: TGTGCCAGCAGGGCACACCACTATAATTCACCCCTCCACTTT. Residues: CASRAHHYNSPLHF.

Written as DNA, the CDR3 is TGTGCCAGCAGCCAAGATGCTCGGGGCAATGAGCAGTTCTTC. It translates to CASSQDARGNEQFF. This sequence joins TRBV14 and TRBJ2-1; TRBD2 is a possible D gene (5 bases). Looked up from germline, CDR1 is SGHDN and CDR2 is FVKESK. V was pared by 0 bases and J by 6 bases, with 9 bases between. This CDR3 is built from 14 residues.

The chain carries TRBV2 and TRBJ1-2; 10 nucleotides line up with TRBD1. CDR1 is SNHLY and CDR2 is FYNNEI in the germline V gene. This CDR3 is 14 amino acids long. The V and J ends lost 4 bases and 7 bases, in that order; junction bases with no gene match: 6. CDR3 DNA sequence: TGTGCCAGCAGTGCCGGGACAGGGGAGATTGGCTACACCTTC. Protein product: CASSAGTGEIGYTF. The full variable domain, in which reference TRBV2 and TRBJ1-2 provide the parts outside the CDR3, is EPEVTQTPSHQVTQMGQEVILRCVPISNHLYFYWYRQILGQKVEFLVSFYNNEISEKSEIFDDQFSVERPDGSNFTLKIRSTKLEDSAMYFCASSAGTGEIGYTFGSGTRLTVV.

The gene calls are TRBV4-3 and TRBJ1-1; D may be TRBD1 (5 bases). With 0 bases removed from V and 7 bases from J, the gap between germline ends came to 18 bases. The CDR3 length is 16 residues. Germline V gene data show CDR1 as LGHNA and CDR2 as YSLEER. In DNA form, the CDR3 reads TGCGCCAGCAGCCAAGAGGGCTCGGGAGGGGATGGTGAAGCTTTCTTT. As protein: CASSQEGSGGDGEAFF.

This chain connects TRBV28 to TRBJ1-1, with D unclear. Looked up from germline, CDR1 is MDHEN and CDR2 is SYDVKM. CDR3 length equals 16 residues. V lost 3 bases and J lost 0, with 14 bases in between. The CDR3 sequence: CASSFTAFFMNTEAFF. CDR3 DNA: TGTGCCAGCAGTTTTACCGCGTTCTTCATGAACACTGAAGCTTTCTTT.

The chain has TRBV18 and TRBJ2-3, with 8 bases aligning to TRBD2. Germline lookup yields CDR1 KGHSH and CDR2 LQKENI. CDR3 size: 17 residues. After removal of 1 base from V and 0 bases from J, the junction contained 6 bases not matched to a gene. For the CDR3, the DNA is TGTGCCAGCTCACCACGGTCCACTAGCGGAAGCACAGATACGCAGTATTTT. Its protein product is CASSPRSTSGSTDTQYF.

This chain links TRBV28 with TRBJ1-2, with D possibly matching TRBD1 (5 bases). Trimming removed 7 bases at V and 6 bases at J, with 21 bases between. This CDR3 region has 15 residues. Germline V gene data show CDR1 as MDHEN and CDR2 as SYDVKM. CDR3: CASMVRGREKNGYTF. In nucleotides, the CDR3 is TGTGCCAGCATGGTCCGGGGGAGAGAGAAAAATGGCTACACCTTC.

The chain recombines TRBV11-2 with TRBJ1-1; D is unresolved. This CDR3 is 13 amino acids long. Germline CDR1 and CDR2: SGHAT and FQNNGV. Trimming cost V 5 bases and J 2 bases, with 9 bases left between them. The CDR3 DNA is TGTGCCAGCAGCAGAAAGACTAACACTGAAGCTTTCTTT. Translated: CASSRKTNTEAFF.

This clone was recorded once. This chain joins TRBV5-4 and TRBJ2-3, with D possibly matching TRBD1 (6 bases). This CDR3 spans 13 amino acids. Between the trimmed V and J ends, which lost 4 bases and 3 bases, there was a span of 9 bases. CDR1 is SGHNT, CDR2 YYREEE, per germline (reference sequence). The CDR3 sequence is CASSVGTTDTQYF. CDR3 bases: TGTGCCAGCAGCGTTGGGACAACAGATACGCAGTATTTT.

V and J are TRBV18 and TRBJ1-2; the D is unclear. The CDR3 spans 15 residues. CDR1 KGHSH and CDR2 LQKENI come from the germline V gene. V gave up 6 bases and J gave up 3 bases, with 17 bases separating them. CDR3 DNA: TGTGCCAGCTCGCTACCGACATCCCCGTACTATGGCTACACCTTC. Amino acids: CASSLPTSPYYGYTF. The full variable domain, with the rest looked up from reference TRBV18 and TRBJ1-2, is NAGVMQNPRHLVRRRGQEARLRCSPMKGHSHVYWYRQLPEEGLKFMVYLQKENIIDESGMPKERFSAEFPKEGPSILRIQQVVRGDSAAYFCASSLPTSPYYGYTFGSGTRLTVV.

The chain has TRBV9 and TRBJ1-2; D unclear. With 5 bases removed from V and 4 bases from J, the gap between germline ends came to 9 bases. This CDR3 is 12 amino acids long. CDR1 is SGDLS and CDR2 is YYNGEE in the germline V gene. CDR3 amino acids: CASRPAGYGYTF. The CDR3 DNA reads TGTGCCAGCAGACCTGCGGGCTATGGCTACACCTTC.

The chain is built from TRBV2 and TRBJ2-5, with a tentative D call TRBD2 (6 bases). The CDR3 extends over 14 amino acids. V lost 7 bases and J lost 7, with 19 bases in between. Germline CDR1 is SNHLY and CDR2 is FYNNEI. The CDR3 loop is CASNPRGTVGTQYF. The CDR3 region has the DNA TGTGCCAGCAACCCTCGGGGGACCGTGGGGACCCAGTACTTC. The whole variable domain, filled in from reference TRBV2 and TRBJ2-5, reads EPEVTQTPSHQVTQMGQEVILRCVPISNHLYFYWYRQILGQKVEFLVSFYNNEISEKSEIFDDQFSVERPDGSNFTLKIRSTKLEDSAMYFCASNPRGTVGTQYFGPGTRLLVL.